A single T cell receptor beta chain is shown here with its context. The CDR3 totals 12 residues. V lost 7 bases, J lost 7 bases, and 13 bases lay in between. Germline values: CDR1 MNHNY, CDR2 SVGAGI (reference sequence). In the original processing: The authors estimated nucleated cell counts from reference gene primer amplification. Repertoires were generated with immunoSEQ multiplex PCR, while TCRdb's copy carries only in-frame clones and drops some. The V and J calls and clone size are taken from that table; D and trimming were inferred from the DNA. This table holds roughly 190,000 clones, approximately 80% found once. This record comes from a study of blood T cell repertoires in COVID-19. Study information: Acute and convalescent COVID-19 samples came from the United States, Italy and Spain. Nucleic acid was either cDNA or gDNA, and it came from T cells, B-cell-depleted T cells, or PBMCs.

The clonotype comes from a man in his fifties or sixties with acute or convalescent COVID-19. V gene TRBV6-6 combines with J gene TRBJ2-5; a possible D gene is TRBD2 (5 bases). Material: peripheral blood. The CDR3 nucleotides read TGTGCCAGCACCCTAGGGAGTCGGACCCAGTACTTC. As protein: CASTLGSRTQYF.